This T cell receptor (beta chain) was recovered during a study of blood T cell repertoires in COVID-19 (dated by TCRdb to about 2020). About the study as a whole: Samples from collaborators originated in the United States, Italy and Spain and spanned both the acute and convalescent phases of COVID-19. The material from the prospective study consisted of cDNA or gDNA derived from T cells, B-cell-depleted T cells, or PBMCs. The dataset comprised deeply sampled blood TCRbeta repertoires from subjects exposed to, actively infected with, or recovered from COVID-19. The samples were drawn from the first 160 participants of the ongoing ImmuneRACE study and from 1,254 subjects provided by 6 global collaborators. The repertoires were made available in a free public database intended to serve as a resource for research on the immune response to SARS-CoV-2. Where HLA class I and class II types were available, the types were taken from metadata supplied by the sample provider, not from assay-based typing. The sample metadata nearly always contained a de-identified subject ID, COVID-19 status, age in years and sex.

TCRbeta CDR3 regions were amplified from genomic DNA using the immunoSEQ Assay, a bias-controlled multiplex PCR. Per the authors' processing: Nucleated cell counts per sample were estimated from amplification of reference gene primers within the assay. To quantify the absolute abundance of each unique TCRbeta CDR3 rearrangement, sequence reads were collapsed and filtered. For each sample, productive Simpson clonality was calculated as the square root of Simpson's diversity index over productive rearrangements. Drawn from immuneACCESS, this table holds only the in-frame rearrangements with V and J called that TCRdb kept. Clones are partly lost; checked studies trace under half to an unresolved V gene and leave the rest unexplained. That table supplies the V and J calls and clone size; D and trimming were determined from the DNA. The sample data list some 38,000 clones, and approximately 90% of these were observed just once. The top ten hold approximately 2.1% of the sample.

The collaborating institutions used their own protocols to collect whole blood in K2EDTA tubes. Collaborator samples were shipped for TCRbeta analysis as frozen whole blood, isolated PBMCs, or DNA extracted from either sample type. Study-level results and caveats: Clinical and demographic metadata were provided uncurated, with the amount varying by source and participant.

Notes on this clone: Its recognized antigen is unknown. Base quality data are lacking; no much larger clone is found one base away.

CDR1 is given as SEHNR and CDR2 as FQNEAQ, both from the germline V gene (reference sequence). CDR3 length: 17 amino acids, cysteine to phenylalanine. Left in the record is the CDR3 DNA by itself, 51 bases read in frame from the first base. V lost 5 bases and J lost 5 bases, and the count of bases not matched to a germline gene is 9. The sequence joins TRBV7-9 to TRBJ2-2; the junction holds 12 bases that match TRBD2. The receptor was isolated from a man between 45 and 60 years old with active COVID-19. Input material: peripheral blood. The nucleotides are TGTGCCAGCAGCCTACCGGGACTAGCGGGCGTAACCGGGGAGCTGTTTTTT. The translation is CASSLPGLAGVTGELFF.